This T cell receptor (beta chain) is drawn from a study of CD8 T cells in Susac syndrome. Random hexamers were used to reverse transcribe the RNA input (about 0.5 to 1 ug). TCRdb ran MiXCR on the immunoSEQ multiplex PCR reads and lists one entry per CDR3 protein. The sample lists approximately 190,000 distinct CDR3 sequences, just under 95% seen once, with 0.15% to 0.2% in the top ten. Germline CDR1 reads SEHNR; CDR2 reads FQNEAQ (reference sequence). This CDR3 is built from 16 residues. The germline V and J ends were trimmed by 5 bases and 0 bases, with 15 bases remaining between them. The chain combines TRBV7-9 with TRBJ2-3; D is unresolved. Material for sequencing was CD8+ T cells from PBMCs. The TCR was taken from a human donor with Susac syndrome. CDR3 nucleotides: TGTGCCAGCAGCGAAATGTCTAGGCCTAGCACAGATACGCAGTATTTT. It translates to CASSEMSRPSTDTQYF. The variable domain in full, with the rest retrieved from reference TRBV7-9 and TRBJ2-3, is DTGVSQNPRHKITKRGQNVTFRCDPISEHNRLYWYRQTLGQGPEFLTYFQNEAQLEKSRLLSDRFSAERPKGSFSTLEIQRTEQGDSAMYLCASSEMSRPSTDTQYFGPGTRLTVL.